The 25 T cell receptor beta chains given below trace back to one sample, sequenced in a study of cytomegalovirus exposure and HLA in healthy donors. 13 Jbeta primers and 60 Vbeta primers were used for the PCR. Data came from immunoSEQ multiplex PCR; TCRdb stores just in-frame clones and leaves some out. The sample records around 120,000 clones, roughly three quarters being singletons. The sample consisted of PBMCs. The origin of the receptors is a man aged 30-40 years in good health and CMV-seropositive.

The gene calls are TRBV11-1 and TRBJ2-7, with TRBD1 as a possible D gene (6 bases). V lost 2 bases, J lost 5 bases, and 16 bases lay in between. Germline loops: CDR1 SGHAT, CDR2 FQDESV (reference sequence). This CDR3 is built from 15 residues. The CDR3 nucleotides are TGTGCCAGCAGCTTAACCCCCGGACAGTTCGACGAGCAGTACTTC. Translated: CASSLTPGQFDEQYF. Full variable domain (outside the CDR3, taken from reference TRBV11-1 and TRBJ2-7): EAEVAQSPRYKITEKSQAVAFWCDPISGHATLYWYRQILGQGPELLVQFQDESVVDDSQLPKDRFSAERLKGVDSTLKIQPAELGDSAMYLCASSLTPGQFDEQYFGPGTRLTVT.

This chain uses TRBV14 with TRBJ2-3; TRBD1 matches at 8 bases. Germline V lookup: CDR1 SGHDN, CDR2 FVKESK. Trimming cost V 0 bases and J 0 bases; bases outside gene matches: 2. The CDR3 runs 16 residues. The CDR3 nucleotides are TGTGCCAGCAGCCAAGAGACAGGGGAAAGCACAGATACGCAGTATTTT. As protein: CASSQETGESTDTQYF. The full variable domain, its missing parts supplied by reference TRBV14 and TRBJ2-3, is EAGVTQFPSHSVIEKGQTVTLRCDPISGHDNLYWYRRVMGKEIKFLLHFVKESKQDESGMPNNRFLAERTGGTYSTLKVQPAELEDSGVYFCASSQETGESTDTQYFGPGTRLTVL.

Remarks on this clone: At one end the junction does not follow the germline gene, possibly because of a read error. The CDR3 region is CSAWTPLGHFF. CDR3 sequence (DNA): TGCAGTGCTTGGACCCCCCTGGGACACTTCTTC. The genes are TRBV20-1 and TRBJ1-2, with D tentatively TRBD1 (6 bases). This CDR3 is built from 11 residues. Germline CDR1 is DFQATT and CDR2 is SNEGSKA (reference sequence).

V is TRBV5-1 and J is TRBJ1-2; 7 nucleotides align to TRBD1. Trimming took 1 base from V and 6 from J; bases not matched to a gene: 3. The CDR3 sequence is 13 residues long. The germline V gene has CDR1 SGHRS and CDR2 YFSETQ. The CDR3 loop reads CASSLQGEDGYTF. CDR3 bases: TGCGCCAGCAGCTTGCAGGGGGAGGATGGCTACACCTTC.

This clone has only one observation. At one end the junction does not follow the germline gene, possibly because of a read error. DNA of the CDR3: TGTGCCAGCAGCGTAGCTTGGGAGACAGGCAACTATGGCCACACCTTC. Residues: CASSVAWETGNYGHTF. This chain uses TRBV9 with TRBJ1-2, with a weak D call TRBD1 (6 bases). The CDR3 loop spans 16 amino acids. From germline, CDR1 is SGDLS and CDR2 YYNGEE.

A few counts support this clone. The chain employs TRBV19 and TRBJ1-5; 9 bases line up with TRBD1. Germline CDR1 is LNHDA and CDR2 is SQIVND (reference sequence). The length of the CDR3 is 18 residues. V dropped 3 bases and J dropped 5; count of bases not matched to a gene: 14. CDR3 nucleotides: TGTGCCAGTAGTATTCTACCGCGGGACAGGGAACCTCATCAGCCCCAGCATTTT. It codes for CASSILPRDREPHQPQHF.

This chain links TRBV9 with TRBJ2-5; TRBD1 matches 8 bases. Germline V gene sequence: CDR1 SGDLS, CDR2 YYNGEE. The CDR3 loop spans 14 amino acids. The trim removed 4 bases at V and 4 bases at J, leaving 6 bases unmatched. CDR3 sequence: CASSPHDRGETQYF. The CDR3 DNA follows: TGTGCCAGCAGCCCCCACGACAGGGGAGAGACCCAGTACTTC.

The V call is TRBV7-9, the J call TRBJ2-5; tentative D call: TRBD2 (5 bases). There are 15 residues in the CDR3. V was cut by 5 bases and J by 0 bases, with 13 bases left in between. In germline, CDR1 is SEHNR, CDR2 FQNEAQ (reference sequence). The CDR3 loop is CASSMSGTYQETQYF. CDR3 nucleotide sequence: TGTGCCAGCAGCATGAGCGGAACCTACCAAGAGACCCAGTACTTC.

The chain uses TRBV11-3 and TRBJ1-3; D gene ambiguous. CDR1 SGHNT and CDR2 YENEEA come from the germline V gene. The CDR3 has 14 amino acids. Trimming stripped 1 base from V and 1 base from J, with 5 bases between. The CDR3 nucleotides read TGTGCCAGCAGCTTAGCGGGGTCTGGAAACACCATATATTTT. Protein product: CASSLAGSGNTIYF.

Comment on this clone: This sample includes further DNA sequences coding for the same CDR3. This chain uses TRBV7-2 with TRBJ2-1; D may be TRBD2 (7 bases). The CDR3 has 15 amino acids. The germline V gene encodes CDR1 SGHTA and CDR2 FQGNSA. Trimming stripped 0 bases from V and 2 bases from J, with 8 bases between. The CDR3 DNA sequence: TGTGCCAGCAGCTTAGCCGGGGGGCCCTACAATGAGCAGTTCTTC. Translated, it gives CASSLAGGPYNEQFF.

This chain connects TRBV7-9 to TRBJ1-1, with TRBD1 identical over 9 bases. The CDR3 is made up of 14 amino acids. Germline CDR1 and CDR2: SEHNR and FQNEAQ (reference sequence). Trimming at V came to 6 bases and at J to 4 bases, leaving 6 bases not matched to a gene. The chain's CDR3 is CASSWTGAGTEAFF. The CDR3 DNA follows: TGTGCCAGCAGTTGGACAGGGGCGGGCACTGAAGCTTTCTTT.

The chain joins TRBV6-1 to TRBJ1-5; D gene uncertain. This CDR3 contains 10 residues. The V end lost 11 bases, the J end lost 13 bases, and 15 bases lay between the germline ends. Germline CDR1 and CDR2: MNHNS and SASEGT. The CDR3 DNA follows: TGTGCCGGAGGACTGCCCCGTCAGCATTTT. It specifies CAGGLPRQHF.

A note on this clone: A read error may account for a junction end that differs from germline. The chain recombines TRBV18 with TRBJ2-6, with a tentative D call TRBD1 (5 bases). The CDR3 has 16 residues. Germline CDR1 and CDR2: KGHSH and LQKENI. Here the CDR3 DNA reads TGTGCCAGCTCACCATTTTCCCAATCTGGGGCCAACGGCCTGACTTTC. Residues: CASSPFSQSGANGLTF.

The V and J genes are TRBV4-3 and TRBJ2-1; 8 bases line up with TRBD2. The junction had 5 bases not matched to a gene; V was cut back by 0 bases and J by 4 bases. This CDR3 has 16 amino acids. Germline assignment: CDR1 LGHNA and CDR2 YSLEER. The CDR3 protein is CASSQDAGGTYNEQFF. The DNA for the CDR3 is TGCGCCAGCAGCCAAGATGCGGGGGGAACGTACAATGAGCAGTTCTTC.

The chain has TRBV19 and TRBJ2-3; no clear D gene. Germline CDR1 LNHDA, CDR2 SQIVND (reference sequence). With 2 bases removed from V and 4 bases from J, the gap between germline ends came to 7 bases. The CDR3 covers 13 residues. CDR3 bases: TGTGCCAGTAGTATACGGGTATCAGATACGCAGTATTTT. The encoded protein is CASSIRVSDTQYF.

The chain joins TRBV27 to TRBJ2-7, with TRBD1 matching over 7 bases. CDR1 MNHEY and CDR2 SMNVEV come from the germline V gene (reference sequence). The CDR3 has 15 residues. Losses at the gene ends were 5 bases for V and 4 bases for J; bases not matched to a gene: 11. The CDR3: CASSTKTGYSYEQYF. CDR3 in DNA: TGTGCCAGCAGTACAAAGACAGGGTATTCATACGAGCAGTACTTC.

This chain links TRBV30 with TRBJ2-7, with D perhaps TRBD1 (6 bases). CDR1 and CDR2 from the germline V gene are GTSNPN and SVGIG (reference sequence). The CDR3 has 13 amino acids. Trimming removed 7 bases at V and 3 bases at J, with 16 bases between. In DNA form, the CDR3 reads TGTGCCTCGACTCCCGGGGACAACTACGAGCAGTACTTC. Protein: CASTPGDNYEQYF.

The chain's CDR3 is CASSLLGTGSSPLHF. In DNA, the CDR3 is TGTGCCAGCAGCTTGTTAGGGACAGGGAGTTCACCCCTCCACTTT. This chain links TRBV5-6 with TRBJ1-6; 9 bases agree with TRBD1. CDR1 SGHDT and CDR2 YYEEEE come from the germline V gene. The ends lost 1 base at V and 9 bases at J; junction bases unmatched: 5. The CDR3 is made up of 15 amino acids.

The V gene is TRBV2, the J gene TRBJ1-5; TRBD1 might be the D (6 bases). CDR3 size: 14 residues. Per germline, CDR1 SNHLY and CDR2 FYNNEI. V lost 7 bases and J 6 bases, leaving 16 bases between the germline ends. CDR3 coding DNA: TGTGCCAGCATCCCCGAAGGGGGTGGTCAGCCCCAGCATTTT. As protein: CASIPEGGGQPQHF.

Only a few counts were recorded for this clone. The V gene is TRBV28, the J gene TRBJ2-7, with TRBD1 identical over 9 bases. The germline gives CDR1 MDHEN, CDR2 SYDVKM. This CDR3 is 16 amino acids long. V lost 8 bases and J lost 3; bases outside the gene matches: 14. The CDR3 DNA reads TGTGCCAGCTTTTCCCCCGGTGGACAGGGGTTCTACGAGCAGTACTTC. Its protein is CASFSPGGQGFYEQYF.

The V call is TRBV5-1, the J call TRBJ2-7; maybe TRBD1 (5 bases). With 2 bases removed from V and 5 bases from J, the gap between germline ends came to 14 bases. Germline CDR1 reads SGHRS; CDR2 reads YFSETQ. The CDR3 extends over 14 amino acids. The CDR3 protein is CASSFPQADNEQYF. DNA of the CDR3: TGCGCCAGCAGCTTTCCCCAGGCGGACAACGAGCAGTACTTC. The variable domain in full, completed from reference TRBV5-1 and TRBJ2-7, reads KAGVTQTPRYLIKTRGQQVTLSCSPISGHRSVSWYQQTPGQGLQFLFEYFSETQRNKGNFPGRFSGRQFSNSRSEMNVSTLELGDSALYLCASSFPQADNEQYFGPGTRLTVT.

The rearrangement links TRBV25-1 to TRBJ2-3, with a possible D match to TRBD2 (6 bases). Germline-derived CDR1 and CDR2 are MGHDK and SYGVNS. Trimming pared 4 bases from V and 4 bases from J, leaving 15 bases between. The CDR3 loop spans 15 amino acids. The CDR3 reads CASSGYYSGADTQYF. As DNA, the CDR3 is TGTGCCAGCAGTGGATACTATAGCGGAGCAGATACGCAGTATTTT.

The J gene is TRBJ1-3, the V gene TRBV5-8; 7 bases are shared with TRBD1. V trimming: 4 bases; J trimming: 0 bases; junction bases outside the gene matches: 13. The CDR3 spans 18 residues. The germline CDR1 and CDR2 sequences are SGHTS and YDEGEE. CDR3 loop: CASSQKTGASFSGNTIYF. The DNA for the CDR3 is TGTGCCAGCAGCCAAAAAACAGGGGCCTCTTTCTCTGGAAACACCATATATTTT.

The chain carries TRBV5-1 and TRBJ2-2; tentative D call: TRBD1 (6 bases). This CDR3 is 15 amino acids long. Trimming removed 0 bases at V and 1 base at J, with 7 bases between. CDR1 is SGHRS, CDR2 YFSETQ, per germline. The CDR3 is CASSLGTENTGELFF. CDR3 in DNA: TGCGCCAGCAGCTTGGGGACAGAGAACACCGGGGAGCTGTTTTTT.

This clone was picked up one time. V is TRBV5-5 and J is TRBJ2-3; 7 positions agree with TRBD1. With 4 bases clipped from V and 2 bases from J, the junction kept 7 bases outside the gene matches. CDR1 and CDR2 from the germline V gene are SGHKS and YYEKEE (reference sequence). This CDR3 is built from 15 residues. CDR3: CASSIITGDTDTQYF. CDR3 in DNA: TGTGCCAGCAGCATTATTACAGGGGACACAGATACGCAGTATTTT. Filled out from reference TRBV5-5 and TRBJ2-3, the complete variable domain reads DAGVTQSPTHLIKTRGQQVTLRCSPISGHKSVSWYQQVLGQGPQFIFQYYEKEERGRGNFPDRFSARQFPNYSSELNVNALLLGDSALYLCASSIITGDTDTQYFGPGTRLTVL.